Listed here are 23 T cell receptor beta chains from one sample, sequenced in a study of human T cells and chemical hapten exposure. Time point reported: pre-sensitization, week 0. Stated treatment: therapeutic diphenylcyclopropenone sensitization with weekly scalp DPC. TCRdb used MiXCR to reprocess the RACE reads, holding one entry per CDR3 protein. The sample records a few hundred thousand distinct CDR3 sequences, about 5% being singletons. The input for sequencing was whole blood, taken in connection with sensitization to the hapten diphenylcyclopropenone (DPC). The receptors were gathered from a woman between 18 and 29 years old with alopecia areata. Some clones in this sample may be carry-over from other donors' samples.

This clonotype has ten or more counts. V usage is TRBV12-3 or TRBV12-4 and J usage is TRBJ1-5; TRBD1 is a possible D gene (6 bases). This CDR3 has 14 amino acids. Trimming took off 2 bases at V and 5 bases at J, with 10 bases between the two ends. CDR3 sequence (DNA): TGTGCCAGCAGTTTATGGGGGGCCGATCAGCCCCAGCATTTT. Translating it yields CASSLWGADQPQHF.

The V gene is TRBV7-9, the J gene TRBJ1-2, with D unclear. The CDR3 has 14 residues. Germline lookup yields CDR1 SEHNR and CDR2 FQNEAQ (reference sequence). Trimming shortened V by 3 bases and J by 7 bases, and 15 bases separated the two germline ends. CDR3 in DNA: TGTGCCAGCAGCTTCGTAGTACATACCACTGGCTACACCTTC. Amino acids: CASSFVVHTTGYTF. The full variable domain, rest sourced from reference TRBV7-9 and TRBJ1-2, is DTGVSQNPRHKITKRGQNVTFRCDPISEHNRLYWYRQTLGQGPEFLTYFQNEAQLEKSRLLSDRFSAERPKGSFSTLEIQRTEQGDSAMYLCASSFVVHTTGYTFGSGTRLTVV.

This clonotype turned up a few times. The V call is TRBV6-2 or TRBV6-3, the J call TRBJ2-5; D is possibly TRBD2 (5 bases). The germline gives CDR1 MNHEY, CDR2 SVGEGT. Trimming pared 0 bases from V and 0 bases from J, leaving 8 bases between. This CDR3 is built from 15 residues. In DNA form, the CDR3 reads TGTGCCAGCAGTTACTCCGAGGGCAACCAAGAGACCCAGTACTTC. The encoded protein is CASSYSEGNQETQYF.

There are a few counts of this clonotype. The CDR3 DNA reads as TGTGCCAGCAGCAGGACAGGGGGCCCGGCGGAGTATTTT. Protein: CASSRTGGPAEYF. This chain joins TRBV5-4 and TRBJ2-3; 11 bases fit TRBD1. The CDR3 runs 13 residues. Germline CDR1 and CDR2: SGHNT and YYREEE (reference sequence). Losses at the gene ends were 4 bases for V and 13 bases for J; bases not matched to a gene: 8.

This clonotype was counted at least ten times. This chain links TRBV6-6 with TRBJ2-3; D unclear. The CDR3 has 13 amino acids. Germline CDR1 reads MNHNY; CDR2 reads SVGAGI (reference sequence). V lost 2 bases and J 8 bases, leaving 11 bases between the germline ends. The CDR3 reads CASSYEEKGTQYF. The CDR3 nucleotides read TGTGCCAGCAGTTACGAGGAGAAGGGTACGCAGTATTTT.

In its sample, this clonotype was seen many times. The J gene is TRBJ2-2, the V gene TRBV6-2 or TRBV6-3; 9 bases are shared with TRBD2. The V and J ends lost 2 bases and 5 bases, in that order; junction bases with no gene match: 9. The CDR3 loop spans 17 amino acids. Germline V gene data show CDR1 as MNHEY and CDR2 as SVGEGT. The CDR3 loop reads CASSYVPGLARTGELFF. CDR3 nucleotide sequence: TGTGCCAGCAGTTACGTACCGGGACTAGCTCGTACCGGGGAGCTGTTTTTT.

This clonotype was seen a few times. The J gene is TRBJ2-3, the V gene TRBV7-2; 10 bases are a match to TRBD2. The V gene end was trimmed by 1 base and the J gene end by 7 bases; junction bases not matched to a gene: 5. Germline CDR1 SGHTA, CDR2 FQGNSA. There are 15 residues in the CDR3. The CDR3 nucleotides read TGTGCCAGCAGCTTAGTGAGCGGGGGGGTGTATACGCAGTATTTT. This encodes CASSLVSGGVYTQYF.

This sequence joins TRBV11-2 and TRBJ2-5; 8 bases map to TRBD1. Germline trimming cut 3 bases from V and 0 bases from J; bases unmatched to any gene: 6. CDR1 is SGHAT and CDR2 is FQNNGV in the germline V gene. The CDR3 is 16 residues long. CDR3 coding DNA: TGTGCCAGCAGCTTTGGGGACAGGAATTACCAAGAGACCCAGTACTTC. It codes for CASSFGDRNYQETQYF.

This clonotype appeared a few times. This rearrangement joins TRBV5-1 to TRBJ2-1, with 8 positions matching TRBD1. V shed 4 bases, J shed 7 bases, and the junction held 7 bases outside the gene matches. The CDR3 loop spans 14 amino acids. Germline lookup yields CDR1 SGHRS and CDR2 YFSETQ. The CDR3 bases are TGCGCCAGCAGCGTGGGACAGGCGGGGAATGAGCAGTTCTTC. Its translation is CASSVGQAGNEQFF. Looking up the rest from reference TRBV5-1 and TRBJ2-1 gives the full variable domain: KAGVTQTPRYLIKTRGQQVTLSCSPISGHRSVSWYQQTPGQGLQFLFEYFSETQRNKGNFPGRFSGRQFSNSRSEMNVSTLELGDSALYLCASSVGQAGNEQFFGPGTRLTVL.

This clonotype was seen only a few times. This chain connects TRBV4-1 to TRBJ2-1; 7 nucleotides line up with TRBD2. Germline CDR1 MGHRA, CDR2 YSYEKL. This CDR3 has 15 amino acids. V lost 4 bases and J lost 4; bases outside the gene matches: 7. CDR3 bases: TGCGCCAGCAGCCTCCTCACTAGCGCATACAATGAGCAGTTCTTC. The encoded protein is CASSLLTSAYNEQFF.

This clonotype was observed a handful of times. This chain joins TRBV6-5 and TRBJ2-3; D possibly matches TRBD1 or TRBD2 (7 bases each). The length of the CDR3 is 15 residues. V lost 6 bases and J lost 3, with 16 bases in between. Germline CDR1 MNHEY, CDR2 SVGAGI. The chain's CDR3 is CASRIYRGGTDTQYF. The CDR3 DNA follows: TGTGCCAGCAGAATCTACAGGGGAGGGACAGATACGCAGTATTTT.

The V gene is TRBV7-2, the J gene TRBJ2-5, with 14 bases fitting TRBD2. The CDR3 covers 16 residues. Germline CDR1 reads SGHTA; CDR2 reads FQGNSA. The ends lost 0 bases at V and 3 bases at J; junction bases unmatched: 0. This CDR3 is CASSLAGLAGEETQYF. The CDR3 coding sequence is TGTGCCAGCAGCTTAGCGGGACTAGCGGGGGAAGAGACCCAGTACTTC.

This clonotype was picked up a small number of times. This sequence joins TRBV20-1 and TRBJ1-1, with TRBD1 matching over 8 bases. The CDR3 covers 15 residues. Trimming removed 1 base from V and 3 bases from J; junction bases left unmatched: 7. The germline V gene encodes CDR1 DFQATT and CDR2 SNEGSKA (reference sequence). The CDR3 spells CSARVTDRADTEAFF. In DNA form, the CDR3 reads TGCAGTGCTAGAGTCACGGACAGGGCGGACACTGAAGCTTTCTTT.

The CDR3 region is CATSDLQEIYTF. In nucleotides, the CDR3 is TGTGCCACCAGTGATTTGCAGGAAATCTACACCTTC. This chain joins TRBV24-1 and TRBJ1-2; the D is unclear. CDR1 is KGHDR, CDR2 SFDVKD, per germline. The CDR3 is made up of 12 amino acids. Trimming removed 0 bases at V and 10 bases at J, with 8 bases between.

This clonotype came up many times. The chain employs TRBV7-8 and TRBJ2-3; TRBD2 agrees at 7 bases. This CDR3 contains 14 residues. The V segment lost 3 bases and the J segment 2 bases; nucleotides outside the gene matches: 2. Germline values: CDR1 SGHVS, CDR2 FQNEAQ. CDR3 coding DNA: TGTGCCAGCAGCTTCCGGGACTACACAGATACGCAGTATTTT. Translated, it gives CASSFRDYTDTQYF. The whole variable domain, filled in from reference TRBV7-8 and TRBJ2-3, reads GAGVSQSPRYKVAKRGQDVALRCDPISGHVSLFWYQQALGQGPEFLTYFQNEAQLDKSGLPSDRFFAERPEGSVSTLKIQRTQQEDSAVYLCASSFRDYTDTQYFGPGTRLTVL.

This clonotype came up many times. This chain uses TRBV21-1 with TRBJ2-3; TRBD1 is the table's D call, not checked against the DNA. TRBV21-1 is assigned pseudogene status. This CDR3 has 17 residues. CDR3 DNA sequence: TGTGCCAGCAGCAAAAGGGGGGGGCCGACCCTGCAGCAAACGCAGTATTTT. Its translation: CASSKRGGPTLQQTQYF.

The chain employs TRBV28 and TRBJ1-1; no firm D call. This CDR3 contains 15 residues. The germline V gene encodes CDR1 MDHEN and CDR2 SYDVKM. The V and J ends lost 2 bases and 3 bases respectively, with 13 bases between them. CDR3 sequence: CASSLVDGRYTEAFF. CDR3 sequence (DNA): TGTGCCAGCAGTTTAGTAGACGGAAGATACACTGAAGCTTTCTTT.

This clonotype has a count of ten or more. The V and J genes are TRBV10-3 and TRBJ1-1, with D perhaps TRBD1 (5 bases). Per germline, CDR1 ENHRY and CDR2 SYGVKD. Trimming stripped 7 bases from V and 8 bases from J, with 14 bases between. The CDR3 covers 12 residues. The CDR3 reads CAITKEGSEAFF. In DNA, the CDR3 is TGTGCCATCACCAAAGAGGGGAGCGAAGCTTTCTTT.

This clonotype was observed many times. This sequence joins TRBV5-4 and TRBJ2-3, with 9 bases lining up with TRBD2. The CDR3 covers 13 residues. CDR1 is SGHNT, CDR2 YYREEE, per germline (reference sequence). Trimming at V came to 8 bases and at J to 5 bases, leaving 6 bases not matched to a gene. This chain's CDR3 is CASSGGGLDTQYF. CDR3 coding DNA: TGTGCCAGTAGCGGGGGAGGGCTAGATACGCAGTATTTT.

The table lists this clonotype with a few counts. The junction departs from germline at one end; a sequencing error may be responsible. The chain links TRBV7-7 to TRBJ1-6, with D unresolved. Germline values: CDR1 SSHAT, CDR2 FNYEAQ (reference sequence). This CDR3 has 13 residues. Written as DNA, the CDR3 is TGTGCTAGCAGTGTCGATAATAATTCACCCCTCCACTTT. This sequence encodes CASSVDNNSPLHF. Complete variable domain (other parts from reference TRBV7-7 and TRBJ1-6): GAGVSQSPRYKVTKRGQDVTLRCDPISSHATLYWYQQALGQGPEFLTYFNYEAQPDKSGLPSDRFSAERPEGSISTLTIQRTEQRDSAMYRCASSVDNNSPLHFGNGTRLTVT.

This clonotype was counted many times. V is TRBV28 and J is TRBJ1-1, with D possibly matching TRBD1 (6 bases). CDR3 length equals 11 residues. The V end was cut by 9 bases, the J end by 5 bases, with 10 bases between. Germline V CDR1 and CDR2: MDHEN, SYDVKM. The CDR3 DNA reads TGTGCCAGTGAGGGGGGGACTGAAGCTTTCTTT. It is translated as CASEGGTEAFF.

This clonotype has a handful of counts. This chain's CDR3 is CATLWTVNTEAFF. CDR3 nucleotides: TGTGCCACCCTATGGACGGTGAACACTGAAGCTTTCTTT. The rearrangement uses TRBV6-4 and TRBJ1-1; no clear D. From germline, CDR1 is MRHNA and CDR2 SNTAGT. V was shortened by 10 bases and J by 0 bases, with 12 bases between the two germline ends. The CDR3 has 13 amino acids.

V gene TRBV21-1 combines with J gene TRBJ2-1. TRBV21-1 is a documented pseudogene. There are 14 residues in the CDR3. CDR3 protein: CASSNSQIYNEQFF. The CDR3 nucleotides are TGTGCCAGCAGCAACTCACAGATCTACAATGAGCAGTTCTTC.